This T cell receptor (beta chain) was captured by sequencing in a study of CD8 T cells in ankylosing spondylitis. General observations from the study: A number of the motif variants had already been described in reactive arthritis synovial fluid and blood. Ankylosing spondylitis blood seemed to carry a telltale TCR beta motif made of fewer than 10 highly homologous variants. Disease-linked clones were CD8+ and relatively rare in peripheral blood.

This CDR3 region has 15 residues. CDR1 is SEHNR and CDR2 is FQNEAQ in the germline V gene (reference sequence). Trimming at V came to 4 bases and at J to 5 bases, leaving 7 bases not matched to a gene. This clonotype was observed at least ten times. Its antigen is unidentified. Generation of TCR beta libraries employed quantitative 5'-RACE incorporating molecular barcodes. Each CDR3 protein gets one entry after TCRdb re-called the 5' RACE reads with MiXCR. The repertoire holds some 100,000 distinct CDR3 sequences, with approximately 9.6% as singletons. This receptor was taken from a male donor with ankylosing spondylitis. The gene calls are TRBV7-9 and TRBJ2-2; 7 bases agree with TRBD1. Source material: blood, either unsorted or a sorted T cell fraction (not recorded which). CDR3 sequence (DNA): TGTGCCAGCAGCTACCAAACAGGGGAAACCGGGGAGCTGTTTTTT. This sequence encodes CASSYQTGETGELFF.